This TCR beta chain originates from a study of vaccination and CD4 T cells after COVID-19 (dated by TCRdb to 2021 to 2024). In the study overall: Convalescent patients had a positive SARS-CoV-2 result on nasal swab PCR, and of these patients, several had mild disease and one had severe disease. In the convalescent cohort there were six males and four females, among whom were two Hispanic individuals, seven Caucasians, two Asians and one multiracial person. Two doses of either the Pfizer-BioNTech BNT162b2 vaccine (n=8) or the Moderna mRNA-1273 vaccine (n=2) were administered to participants. Post-COVID blood samples from convalescent patients were collected a median of about 110 days after diagnosis, with a range of about 30 to 170 days. Post-vaccine blood samples were taken a median of 72 days after the second vaccine dose, with a range of roughly 13 to 250 days. For stimulating the cultures, overlapping spike peptide pools were used, derived from SARS-CoV-2 as well as from the common cold coronaviruses HCoV-NL63, HCoV-OC43 and HCoV-229E. Control cultures received a CEFX viral epitope pool as the positive control, an HIV-1 Nef peptide pool as the negative control, or no peptide. In 10 COVID-19 convalescent patients and a few infection-naive healthy vaccine recipients, researchers compared the spike-specific CD4+ TCR repertoire from before mRNA vaccination with the repertoire from after. Here is what the overall study found, with its caveats: Only a relatively small number of convalescent patients were included in the study, and early timepoints following natural infection were not analyzed. In convalescent patients, a median around 89% of post-vaccine SARS-CoV-2-reactive clones were detected only after vaccination, suggesting vaccine-specific priming. Although the median number of SARS-CoV-2-reactive clonotypes went up from 20 to 25 after infection to 30 to 45 after vaccination, the increase was not significant. Nearly all vaccine-specific clones in convalescent patients (304 of 307) were mono-reactive for SARS-CoV-2 spike rather than cross-reactive with common cold coronaviruses.

The sample's treatment or condition, from its label and the paper: 10-day PBMC culture with coronavirus spike peptide pools or control peptides (ViraFEST assay). To expand antigen-specific T cells with peptide pools and then pick out the expanded clonotypes through TCR sequencing, the study relied on the ViraFEST assay. Positive SARS-CoV-2 PCR tests in the convalescent patients dated from March to December 2020, before Alpha, Beta and Delta variants emerged in the United States. Roughly 2 million PBMCs per well were cultured in IMDM with approximately 5% human AB serum and about 9.7 IU/ml IL-2, plus 10 ug/ml peptide pools. On days 3 and 7, half of the culture medium was replaced with fresh IL-2-containing medium. After 10 to 11 days of culture, CD4+ T cells were isolated by negative selection with the EasySep CD4+ T cell isolation kit. PBMCs were separated from whole blood using Ficoll-Paque Plus gradient centrifugation and then either used fresh or cryopreserved at -140C. Each culture condition was generally run in triplicate wells.

From the germline V gene, CDR1 is SNHLY and CDR2 is FYNNEI. From cysteine to phenylalanine, the CDR3 is 13 amino acids long. The entry retains the CDR3 DNA only, 39 bases that are in frame from base 1. The germline V end is reduced by 8 bases and the J end by 1 base; junction bases left unmatched: 4. Library preparation was by PCR. TCR sequencing of DNA from cultured CD4+ T cells used the Oncomine TCR Beta short-read assay at the Johns Hopkins FTIC core. The QIAamp micro DNA kit was used to extract genomic DNA from the cultured CD4+ T cells. Oncomine TCR Beta libraries from cultured CD4+ T cells were pooled using unique dual indexes and sequenced on an Illumina iSeq 100. On the authors' methods: Non-productive sequences were removed, and CDR3s not starting with C, not ending with F or W, or shorter than 7 amino acids were discarded. The MANAFEST web application was used to identify antigen-specific clonotypes by comparing peptide-stimulated wells against reference wells and other culture wells. Positive clones required FDR below 0.05, an odds ratio above 5, and productive frequency above 0.1% in at least two of three replicate wells. Clonotypes that were significantly expanded in both SARS-CoV-2 spike wells and at least one common cold coronavirus spike condition were defined as cross-reactive. CDR3 homology was assessed with Levenshtein distances (stringdist) and unrooted phylogenetic trees (ape) in R version 3.6.1. The public reads were quality trimmed at Q25 with fastp and then assembled into clones with MiXCR by TCRdb, keeping productive beta chains. Identical CDR3 protein sequences are pooled into one entry, listed with their most common genes and DNA. The V and J calls come from TCRdb's annotation, not from the publication. The sample table holds approximately 25,000 distinct CDR3 sequences, of which roughly 50% were seen once. The ten largest clonotypes hold 5% to 6.5% of the sample.

This clonotype occurred a few times. Its antigen is unknown. No base qualities exist here, and no much larger clone lies one base off it. The sample consisted of CD4+ T cells from blood, cultured in vitro. The sequence links TRBV2 to TRBJ1-2, with 7 bases matching TRBD1. This clonotype originated in a human donor who had recovered from COVID-19. The CDR3 region: CASSGGFNYGYTF. The DNA reads TGTGCCAGCTCAGGGGGGTTTAACTATGGCTACACCTTC.